Listed here are 5 T cell receptor beta chains from one sample, sequenced in a study of OX40 agonist ivuxolimab in advanced cancers. Sequenced by immunoSEQ multiplex PCR; TCRdb stores in-frame clones only, minus some. Among approximately 22,000 clones listed, approximately 86% were seen once. Sequencing used CD4+ or CD8+ T cells sorted from blood, obtained in a trial of the OX40 agonist ivuxolimab. Every receptor here comes from an adult with an advanced solid tumor such as melanoma, head and neck, liver or kidney cancer.

This chain links TRBV9 with TRBJ2-7; TRBD1 is a possible D gene (6 bases). V gave up 0 bases and J gave up 6 bases, with 10 bases separating them. CDR3 length equals 13 residues. Germline loops: CDR1 SGDLS, CDR2 YYNGEE. The CDR3 region is CASSVATGSEQYF. CDR3 sequence (DNA): TGTGCCAGCAGCGTAGCCACAGGGAGCGAGCAGTACTTC. Full variable domain (remainder filled in from reference TRBV9 and TRBJ2-7): DSGVTQTPKHLITATGQRVTLRCSPRSGDLSVYWYQQSLDQGLQFLIQYYNGEERAKGNILERFSAQQFPDLHSELNLSSLELGDSALYFCASSVATGSEQYFGPGTRLTVT.

The J gene is TRBJ2-1, the V gene TRBV4-3, with D possibly TRBD2 on 5 matching bases. From germline, CDR1 is LGHNA and CDR2 YSLEER. V shed 3 bases and J shed 6 bases, with 12 bases lying between them. The CDR3 covers 14 residues. The CDR3 spells CASSHLDYINEQFF. CDR3 DNA sequence: TGCGCCAGCAGCCATCTCGACTATATCAATGAGCAGTTCTTC.

The chain has TRBV27 and TRBJ2-7, with a weak D call TRBD2 (6 bases). Germline values: CDR1 MNHEY, CDR2 SMNVEV (reference sequence). The CDR3 contains 19 residues. Trimming shortened V by 0 bases and J by 6 bases, and 27 bases separated the two germline ends. This chain's CDR3 is CASSLSRVVLALFLGEQYF. The CDR3 DNA follows: TGTGCCAGCAGTTTATCGCGTGTAGTACTAGCCCTATTCCTGGGCGAGCAGTACTTC.

About this clone itself: The sample carries other DNA sequences with the same CDR3. The chain recombines TRBV19 with TRBJ2-5; 7 nucleotides line up with TRBD2. CDR3 length equals 16 residues. CDR1 and CDR2 from the germline V gene are LNHDA and SQIVND (reference sequence). With 3 bases clipped from V and 5 bases from J, the junction kept 12 bases outside the gene matches. The CDR3 here is CASSIGLGGLGETQYF. CDR3 nucleotides: TGTGCCAGTAGTATCGGCTTGGGGGGGTTGGGGGAGACCCAGTACTTC.

The sample holds a few counts of this clone. This rearrangement joins TRBV27 to TRBJ1-2; no definite D call. V was pared by 1 base and J by 1 base, with 7 bases between. The germline V gene encodes CDR1 MNHEY and CDR2 SMNVEV (reference sequence). This CDR3 spans 14 amino acids. The CDR3 DNA follows: TGTGCCAGCAGTTTATTTTGGGGTAACTATGGCTACACCTTC. The encoded protein is CASSLFWGNYGYTF.